These 28 T cell receptor beta chains share one sample of origin, sequenced in a study of cytomegalovirus exposure and HLA in healthy donors. PCR involved 60 Vbeta and 13 Jbeta primers. Some clones are missing from TCRdb's copy, which holds only in-frame ones; the method was immunoSEQ multiplex PCR. The table includes 120,000 to 150,000 clones, 75% to 80% detected once. What was sequenced was PBMCs. The receptors originated from a woman between 40 and 55 years old in good health and CMV-seropositive.

The chain joins TRBV6-1 to TRBJ1-2; D ambiguous. The V gene's germline CDR1 is MNHNS and CDR2 SASEGT. CDR3 length: 12 amino acids. V dropped 7 bases and J dropped 4 bases, with 10 bases sitting between them. As DNA, the CDR3 is TGTGCCAGCATGATCGGTCGCTATGGCTACACCTTC. It is translated as CASMIGRYGYTF.

Written as DNA, the CDR3 is TGTGCCAGCAGCTTTGGGACAGCCTACGAGCAGTACTTC. Translating gives CASSFGTAYEQYF. V is TRBV11-2 and J is TRBJ2-7; 7 nucleotides align to TRBD1. The trim removed 3 bases at V and 2 bases at J, leaving 1 base unmatched. The CDR3 consists of 13 residues. Germline CDR1 is SGHAT and CDR2 is FQNNGV.

This chain links TRBV11-3 with TRBJ2-7, with 14 bases fitting TRBD2. Germline loops: CDR1 SGHNT, CDR2 YENEEA. V lost 4 bases to trimming and J lost 4 bases; unmatched junction nucleotides: 3. The CDR3 is 15 amino acids. CDR3 residues: CASSSRTSGGYEQYF. The CDR3 DNA is TGTGCCAGCAGCTCAAGGACTAGCGGGGGGTACGAGCAGTACTTC.

The CDR3, as DNA: TGTGCCAGTAGTCCCCCCGCCCCAGGACTCCGTAGGGATGGTAACTATGGCTACACCTTC. Translation: CASSPPAPGLRRDGNYGYTF. The chain employs TRBV19 and TRBJ1-2, with D unclear. Germline V gives CDR1 LNHDA, CDR2 SQIVND (reference sequence). CDR3 length: 20 residues. Deletions cut 5 bases from V and 1 base from J, with 29 bases between. The full variable domain, its missing parts supplied by reference TRBV19 and TRBJ1-2, is DGGITQSPKYLFRKEGQNVTLSCEQNLNHDAMYWYRQDPGQGLRLIYYSQIVNDFQKGDIAEGYSVSREKKESFPLTVTSAQKNPTAFYLCASSPPAPGLRRDGNYGYTFGSGTRLTVV.

The rearrangement uses TRBV18 and TRBJ1-2, with a tentative D call TRBD1 (5 bases). The CDR3 covers 13 residues. CDR1 and CDR2 from the germline V gene are KGHSH and LQKENI. Trimming cost V 3 bases and J 6 bases, with 11 bases left between them. CDR3 protein: CASSPQGEDGYTF. The CDR3 coding sequence is TGTGCCAGCTCACCGCAAGGGGAGGATGGCTACACCTTC.

The DNA of the CDR3 is TGTGCCACCCACATCGCGGCTAGCGGCTCCTACAATGAGCAGTTCTTC. It specifies CATHIAASGSYNEQFF. This rearrangement joins TRBV5-4 to TRBJ2-1; 7 positions agree with TRBD2. The CDR3 is 16 amino acids. Looked up from germline, CDR1 is SGHNT and CDR2 is YYREEE (reference sequence). Trimming at V came to 9 bases and at J to 0 bases, leaving 12 bases not matched to a gene.

About this clone itself: One end of the junction does not line up with germline, which may come from a read error. The chain combines TRBV10-3 with TRBJ2-6; 7 bases agree with TRBD2. Germline V lookup: CDR1 ENHRY, CDR2 SYGVKD. The CDR3 runs 17 residues. CDR3 sequence: CASSSAPRGSGANVLTF. CDR3 sequence (DNA): TGTGCCAGCAGTTCGGCACCGCGCGGGAGTGGGGCCAACGTCCTGACTTTC.

The V and J genes are TRBV28 and TRBJ1-2, with TRBD1 matching over 7 bases. CDR1 and CDR2 from the germline V gene are MDHEN and SYDVKM. The CDR3 is made up of 13 amino acids. The V gene end was trimmed by 6 bases and the J gene end by 4 bases; junction bases not matched to a gene: 5. CDR3 nucleotide sequence: TGTGCCAGCAGAGTACAGGGGATCTATGGCTACACCTTC. Its translation is CASRVQGIYGYTF.

The genes are TRBV14 and TRBJ2-7; TRBD2 aligns across 7 bases. CDR1 and CDR2 from the germline V gene are SGHDN and FVKESK. This CDR3 has 16 residues. V lost 1 base, J lost 0 bases, and 6 bases stayed unmatched. The CDR3 loop is CASSQVVGEGSYEQYF. CDR3 DNA sequence: TGTGCCAGCAGCCAAGTCGTAGGGGAGGGCTCCTACGAGCAGTACTTC.

The J gene is TRBJ2-5, the V gene TRBV5-1, with D possibly being TRBD1 (6 bases). The DNA end favors TRBJ2-7, so the J call may be wrong. Germline V CDR1 and CDR2: SGHRS, YFSETQ. CDR3 length equals 14 residues. In DNA form, the CDR3 reads TGCGCCAGCAGCTCGAGTGACAGGCTCGACGAGCAGTACTTC. Protein product: CASSSSDRLDEQYF.

The chain joins TRBV18 to TRBJ1-1; possible D gene TRBD1, 5 bases. Per the germline V gene, CDR1 is KGHSH and CDR2 is LQKENI. V shed 1 base and J shed 0 bases, with 9 bases lying between them. The CDR3 has 15 amino acids. Here the CDR3 DNA reads TGTGCCAGCTCACCACGGACAATCATGAACACTGAAGCTTTCTTT. Translation: CASSPRTIMNTEAFF.

On this clone itself: Germline and junction disagree at one end, which may indicate a read error. The V call is TRBV7-9, the J call TRBJ2-1; D may be TRBD2 (6 bases). Per germline, CDR1 SEHNR and CDR2 FQNEAQ (reference sequence). The CDR3 extends over 15 amino acids. The CDR3 DNA follows: TGTTCCAGCAGCTTAGGAACGGGAGTTTACAATGAGCAGTTCTTC. This translates into CSSSLGTGVYNEQFF. Using reference TRBV7-9 and TRBJ2-1 for the parts outside the CDR3, the full variable domain is DTGVSQNPRHKITKRGQNVTFRCDPISEHNRLYWYRQTLGQGPEFLTYFQNEAQLEKSRLLSDRFSAERPKGSFSTLEIQRTEQGDSAMYLCSSSLGTGVYNEQFFGPGTRLTVL.

The chain uses TRBV28 and TRBJ1-2; 8 positions match TRBD1. CDR3 length: 14 residues. The germline V gene has CDR1 MDHEN and CDR2 SYDVKM. J was trimmed by 8 bases and V by 6 bases; bases with no gene match: 11. The CDR3, as DNA: TGTGCCAGCAGCAACCCCCGGACAGGGAGCGGCTACACCTTC. It specifies CASSNPRTGSGYTF.

The genes are TRBV6-5 and TRBJ1-1, with unresolved D. Germline assignment: CDR1 MNHEY and CDR2 SVGAGI. V was pared by 4 bases and J by 0 bases, with 3 bases between. The CDR3 totals 12 residues. In DNA, the CDR3 is TGTGCCAGCAGTTCCATGAACACTGAAGCTTTCTTT. Its translation is CASSSMNTEAFF.

The J gene is TRBJ2-1, the V gene TRBV5-1, with 8 bases lining up with TRBD2. Germline assignment: CDR1 SGHRS and CDR2 YFSETQ. This CDR3 contains 15 residues. V lost 0 bases and J lost 9; bases outside the gene matches: 8. CDR3 protein: CASSLVVAGTIEQFF. CDR3 DNA sequence: TGCGCCAGCAGCTTGGTGGTAGCGGGAACCATTGAGCAGTTCTTC.

The chain is built from TRBV7-9 and TRBJ1-3, with no clear D. This CDR3 has 18 amino acids. Germline V gene lookup returns CDR1 SEHNR and CDR2 FQNEAQ (reference sequence). Trimming shortened V by 2 bases and J by 0 bases, and 17 bases separated the two germline ends. The CDR3 sequence is CASSLPGGTGVSGNTIYF. The CDR3 nucleotides are TGTGCCAGCAGCTTACCCGGCGGCACCGGAGTCTCTGGAAACACCATATATTTT.

This clone was seen only a few times. The rearrangement joins TRBV5-1 to TRBJ1-4, with D perhaps TRBD1 (5 bases). The germline V gene has CDR1 SGHRS and CDR2 YFSETQ. This CDR3 is 15 amino acids long. The V end was cut by 5 bases, the J end by 0 bases, with 11 bases between. CDR3 residues: CASRMDIATNEKLFF. The CDR3 DNA is TGCGCCAGCAGAATGGACATTGCAACTAATGAAAAACTGTTTTTT. The whole variable domain, remainder taken from reference TRBV5-1 and TRBJ1-4, is KAGVTQTPRYLIKTRGQQVTLSCSPISGHRSVSWYQQTPGQGLQFLFEYFSETQRNKGNFPGRFSGRQFSNSRSEMNVSTLELGDSALYLCASRMDIATNEKLFFGSGTQLSVL.

The gene calls are TRBV19 and TRBJ2-4; D is perhaps TRBD1 (6 bases). CDR3 length: 18 amino acids. Germline values: CDR1 LNHDA, CDR2 SQIVND (reference sequence). The V end lost 5 bases, the J end lost 0 bases, and 20 bases lay between the germline ends. The CDR3 DNA reads as TGTGCCAGTAGTGCGCCGACAGGCTTATACTTAGCCAAAAACATTCAGTACTTC. Amino acid sequence: CASSAPTGLYLAKNIQYF.

This clone showed up just a few times. The chain couples TRBV7-6 to TRBJ1-1; D remains ambiguous. This CDR3 comprises 14 residues. CDR1 is SGHVS, CDR2 FNYEAQ, per germline. V shed 0 bases and J shed 6 bases, with 11 bases lying between them. The CDR3 sequence is CASSLAPGAAEAFF. CDR3 coding DNA: TGTGCCAGCAGCTTAGCGCCCGGCGCGGCTGAAGCTTTCTTT.

In this sample, this clone turned up once. The J gene is TRBJ2-7, the V gene TRBV6-1; D call uncertain. CDR3 length equals 11 residues. CDR1 MNHNS and CDR2 SASEGT come from the germline V gene. The germline V and J ends were trimmed by 3 bases and 3 bases, with 3 bases remaining between them. The CDR3 coding sequence is TGTGCCAGCAGTGACTACTACGAGCAGTACTTC. It is translated as CASSDYYEQYF.

This chain joins TRBV5-1 and TRBJ2-5; D is uncertain. The CDR3 is made up of 14 amino acids. V lost 0 bases and J lost 4, with 10 bases in between. Germline CDR1 is SGHRS and CDR2 is YFSETQ. This CDR3 reads CASSLGSPIETQYF. In DNA, the CDR3 is TGCGCCAGCAGCTTGGGGAGTCCCATAGAGACCCAGTACTTC.

The chain recombines TRBV28 with TRBJ1-4; perhaps TRBD1 as D (6 bases). Germline V gene data show CDR1 as MDHEN and CDR2 as SYDVKM. V shed 6 bases and J shed 14 bases, with 19 bases lying between them. CDR3 size: 13 residues. This chain's CDR3 is CASSTRGGLVLFF. The CDR3 region has the DNA TGTGCCAGCAGCACCCGCGGGGGGCTGGTTCTGTTTTTT. Full variable domain (remainder filled in from reference TRBV28 and TRBJ1-4): DVKVTQSSRYLVKRTGEKVFLECVQDMDHENMFWYRQDPGLGLRLIYFSYDVKMKEKGDIPEGYSVSREKKERFSLILESASTNQTSMYLCASSTRGGLVLFFGSGTQLSVL.

The V and J genes are TRBV19 and TRBJ2-2; 9 nucleotides align to TRBD1. This CDR3 spans 15 amino acids. In germline, CDR1 is LNHDA, CDR2 SQIVND (reference sequence). The trim removed 5 bases at V and 4 bases at J, leaving 5 bases unmatched. The CDR3 sequence is CASSLRTGVTGELFF. DNA of the CDR3: TGTGCCAGTAGTCTACGGACAGGGGTCACCGGGGAGCTGTTTTTT.

The chain has TRBV13 and TRBJ2-3, with 11 bases aligning to TRBD2. From germline, CDR1 is PRHDT and CDR2 FYEKMQ (reference sequence). Unmatched junction bases numbered 11, after V lost 0 bases and J lost 3 bases. The CDR3 contains 19 residues. The CDR3 region is CASSLGLAGESVGTDTQYF. The DNA for the CDR3 is TGTGCCAGCAGCTTAGGACTAGCGGGAGAGTCTGTTGGGACAGATACGCAGTATTTT.

This clone showed up just once. The chain uses TRBV29-1 and TRBJ1-5; possible D gene TRBD1, 6 bases. V was clipped by 6 bases and J by 3 bases, with 12 bases between them. Germline CDR1 and CDR2: SQVTM and ANQGSEA. This CDR3 comprises 13 residues. The CDR3, as DNA: TGCAGCGTGGGAGGGGGAATCAATCAGCCCCAGCATTTT. It translates to CSVGGGINQPQHF.

The chain uses TRBV6-5 and TRBJ1-2; a possible D gene is TRBD1 (5 bases). From germline, CDR1 is MNHEY and CDR2 SVGAGI. The CDR3 has 13 residues. Trimming took 5 bases from V and 7 from J, leaving 14 bases between them. In DNA form, the CDR3 reads TGTGCCAGCAGTGAAGGGCAGGGAGGTGGCTACACCTTC. Encoded protein: CASSEGQGGGYTF.

This chain connects TRBV9 to TRBJ1-1; 8 nucleotides match TRBD1. The CDR3 totals 14 residues. V lost 2 bases and J lost 5; bases outside the gene matches: 5. CDR1 is SGDLS and CDR2 is YYNGEE in the germline V gene. The CDR3 bases are TGTGCCAGCAGCGTGACAGGGGCTTCGACTGAAGCTTTCTTT. Its protein product is CASSVTGASTEAFF.

The chain uses TRBV4-1 and TRBJ2-1; possibly TRBD1 for D (6 bases). The CDR3 covers 14 residues. V shed 1 base and J shed 8 bases, with 12 bases lying between them. Germline loops: CDR1 MGHRA, CDR2 YSYEKL. The CDR3 spells CASSQVAGEYEQFF. In nucleotides, the CDR3 is TGCGCCAGCAGCCAAGTGGCAGGGGAGTATGAGCAGTTCTTC.